Below, one TCR beta chain is given with its context. Produced via immunoSEQ multiplex PCR; TCRdb's table is partial and in-frame only. Of tens of thousands of clones listed, roughly 92% are singletons. The CDR3 is 11 residues long. Trimming pared 3 bases from V and 5 bases from J, leaving 5 bases between. Germline V lookup: CDR1 MNHEY, CDR2 SVGAGI. The data belong to a study of OX40 agonist ivuxolimab in advanced cancers. Background on the study: Subjects had a mean age of roughly 60 years, with a range of roughly 20 to 79; almost 85% were male.

This sequence joins TRBV6-5 and TRBJ2-7; the D is unclear. The source material was CD4+ or CD8+ T cells sorted from blood, sampled in a trial of the OX40 agonist ivuxolimab. The clonotype was recovered from an adult with an advanced solid tumor such as melanoma, head and neck, liver or kidney cancer. The CDR3 bases are TGTGCCAGCAGTTATGCCCACGAGCAGTACTTC. This encodes CASSYAHEQYF.